One sample yielded the 31 T cell receptor beta chains listed below, sequenced in a study of T cell repertoires in cytomegalovirus infection. Their target antigens are unknown. TCRdb re-called the reads through MiXCR, storing one row per CDR3 protein. Of about 360,000 distinct CDR3 sequences in the sample, 34% were seen once. The sample in question was cultured PBMCs, obtained from culture after CMV antigen stimulation. The receptors shown here come from a human donor in good health (CMV status not recorded). Some clones in this sample may be carry-over from other donors' samples.

The chain combines TRBV7-2 with TRBJ2-7, with D possibly being TRBD1 or TRBD2 (6 bases each). This CDR3 spans 14 amino acids. Trimming pared 2 bases from V and 4 bases from J, leaving 12 bases between. Germline values: CDR1 SGHTA, CDR2 FQGNSA. The CDR3 bases are TGTGCCAGCAGCTTAAACAGGGAGGCGTACGAGCAGTACGTC. This encodes CASSLNREAYEQYV.

The V call is TRBV27, the J call TRBJ2-5; D possibly uses TRBD1 or TRBD2 (5 bases each). V lost 2 bases, J lost 4 bases, and 14 bases lay in between. Germline loops: CDR1 MNHEY, CDR2 SMNVEV (reference sequence). This CDR3 is built from 15 residues. The CDR3 nucleotides read TGTGCCAGCAGTTTACCGGGCTCGGGGCCAGAGACCCAGTACTTC. Protein: CASSLPGSGPETQYF.

The gene calls are TRBV7-2 and TRBJ1-4, with no clear D. Per germline, CDR1 SGHTA and CDR2 FQGNSA. The CDR3 has 16 amino acids. Deletions cut 1 base from V and 2 bases from J, with 11 bases between. This CDR3 is CASSLDHGLTNEKLFF. CDR3 nucleotide sequence: TGTGCCAGCAGCTTAGATCATGGTCTGACTAATGAAAAACTGTTTTTT.

The chain couples TRBV11-2 to TRBJ1-6; the D is unclear. V was shortened by 3 bases and J by 9 bases, with 9 bases between the two germline ends. The CDR3 runs to 13 residues. Germline V gene lookup returns CDR1 SGHAT and CDR2 FQNNGV. CDR3 nucleotide sequence: TGTGCCAGCAGCTTGGACTGGAGTTCACCCCTCCACTTT. Protein product: CASSLDWSSPLHF.

In this sample, this clonotype turned up many times. The V and J genes are TRBV27 and TRBJ1-3; 7 bases are shared with TRBD1. Germline V gene data show CDR1 as MNHEY and CDR2 as SMNVEV (reference sequence). V lost 6 bases and J lost 2; bases outside the gene matches: 10. The CDR3 has 16 residues. Here the CDR3 reads CASSRRPTGTGNTIYF. The CDR3 DNA reads as TGTGCCAGCAGCCGACGTCCGACAGGGACTGGAAACACCATATATTTT.

This clonotype came up a few times. The chain joins TRBV12-3 or TRBV12-4 to TRBJ2-1; D is unclear. Trimming stripped 3 bases from V and 1 base from J, with 7 bases between. CDR3 size: 14 residues. CDR3 bases: TGTGCCAGCAGTTTCTGGGGTTCCTACAATGAGCAGTTCTTC. Amino acid sequence: CASSFWGSYNEQFF.

This clonotype was counted only a few times. The junction shows a germline mismatch at one end, possibly a read error. V gene TRBV7-4 combines with J gene TRBJ2-1, with D unclear. The CDR3 loop spans 12 amino acids. Per the germline V gene, CDR1 is SGHVT and CDR2 is SQSDAQ. CDR3 in amino acids: CASSLSALLIDF. CDR3 sequence (DNA): TGTGCCAGCAGCTTATCGGCCCTACTTATCGACTTC. Filled out from reference TRBV7-4 and TRBJ2-1, the complete variable domain reads GAGVSQSPRYKVAKRGRDVALRCDSISGHVTLYWYRQTLGQGSEVLTYSQSDAQRDKSGRPSGRFSAERPERSVSTLKIQRTEQGDSAVYLCASSLSALLIDFGPGTRLTVL.

The sample holds many counts of this clonotype. V is TRBV5-4 and J is TRBJ1-2; 8 positions agree with TRBD1. Germline-derived CDR1 and CDR2 are SGHNT and YYREEE (reference sequence). The CDR3 is 15 residues long. Trimming removed 4 bases from V and 7 bases from J; junction bases left unmatched: 12. The CDR3 reads CASSVRQTGEVGYTF. The DNA of the CDR3 is TGTGCCAGCAGCGTGAGGCAGACAGGGGAGGTTGGCTACACCTTC.

This clonotype turned up a few times. V and J are TRBV12-3 or TRBV12-4 and TRBJ1-4; a weak D match, TRBD1 (6 bases). Trimming shortened V by 6 bases and J by 7 bases, and 18 bases separated the two germline ends. This CDR3 comprises 15 residues. CDR3 bases: TGTGCCAGCAGCCTACAGGGCATTAAGAGTGAAAAACTGTTTTTT. It yields the protein CASSLQGIKSEKLFF.

The rearrangement uses TRBV6-5 and TRBJ2-7; 8 bases fit TRBD2. The CDR3 spans 16 residues. V lost 5 bases and J lost 0; bases outside the gene matches: 9. In germline, CDR1 is MNHEY, CDR2 SVGAGI. CDR3 sequence: CASSRMTSDLSYEQYF. Here the CDR3 DNA reads TGTGCCAGCAGTAGGATGACTAGCGACCTCTCCTACGAGCAGTACTTC.

The table lists this clonotype with a few counts. The chain is built from TRBV6-8 and TRBJ2-5, with a weak D call TRBD2 (6 bases). There are 14 residues in the CDR3. Trimming removed 7 bases from V and 5 bases from J, with 17 bases in between. Germline V CDR1 and CDR2: MNHGY, SAAAGT. Here the CDR3 DNA reads TGTGCCAGCACCCGCTCGGTGGCGGGGGAGACCCAGTACTTC. Translating it yields CASTRSVAGETQYF.

J is TRBJ1-6 and V is TRBV19; possibly TRBD1 for D (6 bases). V was trimmed by 5 bases and J by 10 bases, leaving 12 bases between them. Per germline, CDR1 LNHDA and CDR2 SQIVND (reference sequence). CDR3 length: 13 amino acids. CDR3: CASSPGAGSPLHF. CDR3 coding DNA: TGTGCCAGTAGTCCAGGGGCGGGGTCACCCCTCCACTTT. Full variable domain (remainder filled in from reference TRBV19 and TRBJ1-6): DGGITQSPKYLFRKEGQNVTLSCEQNLNHDAMYWYRQDPGQGLRLIYYSQIVNDFQKGDIAEGYSVSREKKESFPLTVTSAQKNPTAFYLCASSPGAGSPLHFGNGTRLTVT.

In its sample, this clonotype was seen many times. The chain has TRBV7-2 and TRBJ2-1, with D hard to call. This CDR3 region has 12 residues. CDR1 and CDR2 (germline): SGHTA, FQGNSA. V was pared by 5 bases and J by 6 bases, with 8 bases between. CDR3 sequence reads: CASSPVSNEQFF. CDR3 nucleotide sequence: TGTGCCAGCAGCCCTGTGTCCAATGAGCAGTTCTTC.

This rearrangement joins TRBV7-9 to TRBJ2-7; TRBD2 agrees at 11 bases. The CDR3 sequence is 17 residues long. Germline V gives CDR1 SEHNR, CDR2 FQNEAQ (reference sequence). Losses at the gene ends were 4 bases for V and 2 bases for J; bases not matched to a gene: 10. DNA of the CDR3: TGTGCCAGCAGCTCAGGGACTAGCGGAACCACTCCCTACGAGCAGTACTTC. Encoded protein: CASSSGTSGTTPYEQYF.

V gene TRBV6-8 combines with J gene TRBJ2-2; TRBD1 matches 7 bases. J gave up 5 bases and V 7 bases, and 10 bases lay outside the gene matches. In germline, CDR1 is MNHGY, CDR2 SAAAGT. This CDR3 spans 15 amino acids. Here the CDR3 reads CASTRQGTITGELFF. CDR3 nucleotides: TGTGCCAGCACCCGACAGGGAACCATTACCGGGGAGCTGTTTTTT.

The J gene is TRBJ2-3, the V gene TRBV5-1, with TRBD1 as a possible D gene (6 bases). CDR1 and CDR2 from the germline V gene are SGHRS and YFSETQ. This CDR3 region has 11 residues. Between the trimmed V and J ends, which lost 6 bases and 6 bases, there was a span of 8 bases. CDR3 bases: TGCGCCAGCAAGGGGGAGGATACGCAGTATTTT. Residues: CASKGEDTQYF.

The rearrangement joins TRBV4-2 to TRBJ2-7, with 7 positions matching TRBD2. Germline lookup yields CDR1 LGHNA and CDR2 YNFKEQ. The CDR3 sequence is 15 residues long. J gave up 3 bases and V 3 bases, and 8 bases lay outside the gene matches. This CDR3 reads CASSQDWTGGYEQYF. The CDR3 DNA follows: TGTGCCAGCAGCCAGGATTGGACGGGGGGCTACGAGCAGTACTTC.

The gene calls are TRBV12-3 or TRBV12-4 and TRBJ2-7, with TRBD2 matching over 7 bases. After removal of 6 bases from V and 0 bases from J, the junction contained 5 bases not matched to a gene. The CDR3 runs to 14 residues. CDR3 region: CASSSGASSYEQYF. The CDR3 nucleotides read TGTGCCAGCAGCAGCGGGGCCTCCTCCTACGAGCAGTACTTC.

The chain recombines TRBV7-2 with TRBJ1-1, with TRBD1 matching 7 bases. Looked up from germline, CDR1 is SGHTA and CDR2 is FQGNSA. The CDR3 totals 14 residues. V lost 5 bases and J lost 4; bases outside the gene matches: 7. CDR3 bases: TGTGCCAGCAGCAGGTGGGCAGGGGGCACTGAAGCTTTCTTT. Its protein product is CASSRWAGGTEAFF.

The rearrangement joins TRBV27 to TRBJ2-2, with D tentatively TRBD2 (5 bases). Germline CDR1 and CDR2: MNHEY and SMNVEV (reference sequence). With 5 bases removed from V and 1 base from J, the gap between germline ends came to 8 bases. The CDR3 is 14 residues long. The CDR3 spells CASSPEGNTGELFF. The DNA for the CDR3 is TGTGCCAGCAGTCCAGAGGGGAACACCGGGGAGCTGTTTTTT.

The chain uses TRBV4-1 and TRBJ1-3; D is perhaps TRBD1 (6 bases). Trimming removed 0 bases at V and 2 bases at J, with 11 bases between. Germline values: CDR1 MGHRA, CDR2 YSYEKL. The CDR3 contains 16 residues. Here the CDR3 DNA reads TGCGCCAGCAGCCAAGATTCGGCAGGGGCTGGAAACACCATATATTTT. Translated, it gives CASSQDSAGAGNTIYF.

This clonotype came up many times. The chain joins TRBV7-2 to TRBJ1-5, with 7 bases that match TRBD1. The J segment lost 1 base and the V segment lost 3 bases, leaving 6 bases of the junction unmatched. Germline CDR1 is SGHTA and CDR2 is FQGNSA. CDR3 length equals 16 residues. CDR3 in amino acids: CASSLTGSGSNQPQHF. The CDR3 DNA reads TGTGCCAGCAGCTTGACAGGGTCTGGCAGCAATCAGCCCCAGCATTTT.

This chain connects TRBV7-2 to TRBJ1-5; D call uncertain. The CDR3 is 13 amino acids. Germline V gene lookup returns CDR1 SGHTA and CDR2 FQGNSA. The V end lost 0 bases, the J end lost 6 bases, and 6 bases lay between the germline ends. In nucleotides, the CDR3 is TGTGCCAGCAGCTTAGCGGGGTCTCAGCCCCAGCATTTT. Encoded protein: CASSLAGSQPQHF.

This clonotype was picked up a small number of times. The genes are TRBV7-2 and TRBJ2-7, with 7 nucleotides matching TRBD2. CDR1 SGHTA and CDR2 FQGNSA come from the germline V gene. V shed 3 bases, J shed 5 bases, and the junction held 13 bases outside the gene matches. The CDR3 is 16 amino acids. The CDR3 DNA follows: TGTGCCAGCAGCTTCGACCCGACTAGCTGGAGTGACGAGCAGTACTTC. This translates into CASSFDPTSWSDEQYF.

The V gene is TRBV12-3 or TRBV12-4, the J gene TRBJ2-1, with 9 bases identical to TRBD2. V lost 6 bases to trimming and J lost 9 bases; unmatched junction nucleotides: 18. The CDR3 contains 17 residues. CDR3 loop: CASSPRMIAGVRTEQFF. CDR3 nucleotides: TGTGCCAGCAGCCCAAGGATGATAGCGGGAGTCCGGACTGAGCAGTTCTTC.

This clonotype was seen more than once but under ten times. The chain carries TRBV5-8 and TRBJ2-7; possible D gene TRBD1, 6 bases. This CDR3 is 15 amino acids long. Germline V CDR1 and CDR2: SGHTS, YDEGEE. Trimming left V 0 bases short and J 6 bases short, with 16 bases between. This chain's CDR3 is CASSLDTGWSGEQYF. The CDR3, as DNA: TGTGCCAGCAGCTTGGACACAGGGTGGTCAGGCGAGCAGTACTTC. Looking up the rest from reference TRBV5-8 and TRBJ2-7 gives the full variable domain: EAGVTQSPTHLIKTRGQQATLRCSPISGHTSVYWYQQALGLGLQFLLWYDEGEERNRGNFPPRFSGRQFPNYSSELNVNALELEDSALYLCASSLDTGWSGEQYFGPGTRLTVT.

V and J are TRBV6-5 and TRBJ2-1; D unresolved. This CDR3 is 16 amino acids long. Germline loops: CDR1 MNHEY, CDR2 SVGAGI. The V and J ends lost 0 bases and 4 bases respectively, with 13 bases between them. CDR3 coding DNA: TGTGCCAGCAGTTACTCGGCGCGGAACCTTTACAATGAGCAGTTCTTC. Translating gives CASSYSARNLYNEQFF.

This clonotype occurred a few times. The rearrangement joins TRBV7-2 to TRBJ2-4; D call uncertain. Germline V gives CDR1 SGHTA, CDR2 FQGNSA. The CDR3 is 14 residues long. The ends were cut back, 5 bases at V and 7 bases at J, with 15 bases in the middle. This CDR3 is CASSQAGFGNIQYF. CDR3 nucleotides: TGTGCCAGCAGCCAAGCCGGATTTGGCAACATTCAGTACTTC.

This clonotype has just a few counts. The gene calls are TRBV7-6 and TRBJ2-5, with TRBD1 identical over 7 bases. The CDR3 contains 13 residues. The V segment lost 3 bases and the J segment 5 bases; nucleotides outside the gene matches: 3. Germline assignment: CDR1 SGHVS and CDR2 FNYEAQ. The CDR3 loop reads CASSFVRGETQYF. The CDR3, as DNA: TGTGCCAGCAGCTTTGTCAGGGGGGAGACCCAGTACTTC. Together with reference TRBV7-6 and TRBJ2-5, the CDR3 gives the full variable domain: GAGVSQSPRYKVTKRGQDVALRCDPISGHVSLYWYRQALGQGPEFLTYFNYEAQQDKSGLPNDRFSAERPEGSISTLTIQRTEQRDSAMYRCASSFVRGETQYFGPGTRLLVL.

The chain links TRBV7-4 to TRBJ2-5; TRBD1 might be the D (6 bases). V gave up 3 bases and J gave up 4 bases, with 18 bases separating them. The CDR3 totals 16 residues. CDR1 is SGHVT and CDR2 is SQSDAQ in the germline V gene. In nucleotides, the CDR3 is TGTGCCAGCAGCTTTACCCAGGGGCAGGCGCGAGAGACCCAGTACTTC. This translates into CASSFTQGQARETQYF.

On this clonotype: The CDR3 carries no conserved terminal phenylalanine or tryptophan, so it likely arises from a read error. DNA for the CDR3: TGTGCCAGCAGCGTTCCGGGGAGACTAGATCAGCCCCAGCATTAT. This gives the protein CASSVPGRLDQPQHY. V is TRBV6-1 and J is TRBJ1-5; D call uncertain. V was clipped by 6 bases and J by 5 bases, with 17 bases between them. The CDR3 extends over 15 amino acids. Germline CDR1 is MNHNS and CDR2 is SASEGT.